This T cell receptor beta chain was sequenced for a study of response to subunit inactivated influenza vaccine. Study results and caveats: Authors suggested each seasonal flu vaccination may recruit only limited numbers of new T cells.

This clonotype was picked up a small number of times. The antigen is not known. The CDR3 is 16 residues long. Germline loops: CDR1 ENHRY, CDR2 SYGVKD. The ends were cut back, 6 bases at V and 2 bases at J, with 18 bases in the middle. One entry per CDR3 protein, called by TCRdb with MiXCR from the RT-PCR reads. Here the sample spans hundreds of thousands of distinct CDR3 sequences, about 25% being singletons. V and J are TRBV10-3 and TRBJ2-3; tentative D call: TRBD2 (7 bases). The sequences come from CD4+ T cells sorted from PBMCs, collected 5 to 6 days after vaccination. The TCR was taken from a man aged 50 to 60 who received an inactivated influenza vaccine. The CDR3 sequence is CAIRPHVGGPTDTQYF. Written as DNA, the CDR3 is TGTGCCATCAGACCCCACGTGGGGGGGCCCACAGATACGCAGTATTTT.